The rows below give T cell receptor beta chains drawn from one sample of a study of blood T cell repertoires in COVID-19. TCRdb's table, derived via immunoSEQ multiplex PCR, lists solely in-frame clones and lacks some. The table lists over 200,000 clones, roughly 82% of them singletons. The sequenced sample was peripheral blood. The receptors were sampled from a woman in her 40s with acute or convalescent COVID-19. Each CDR3 is given with its conserved first and last residue. A D gene is named only where the DNA matches it firmly. Some rows mark clone size as missing; the rest say once, few, many or name a class of expanded clone.

len: 14; abundance: few; j_gene: TRBJ2-3; d_gene: NA; v_gene: TRBV10-3; CDR3nt: TGTGCCATCAGTGATCGGACTAGCACAGATACGCAGTATTTT; CDR3aa: CAISDRTSTDTQYF
len: 13; abundance: NA; j_gene: TRBJ1-6; d_gene: NA; v_gene: TRBV19; CDR3nt: TGTGCCAGTAGTATTGAGGATGGTTCACCCCTCCACTTT; CDR3aa: CASSIEDGSPLHF
len: 13; abundance: NA; j_gene: TRBJ1-1; d_gene: TRBD1; v_gene: TRBV6-2/TRBV6-3; CDR3nt: TGTGCCAGCAGTTACTTCCGACAGGGGATAGCTTTCTTT; CDR3aa: CASSYFRQGIAFF
len: 15; abundance: NA; j_gene: TRBJ1-2; d_gene: NA; v_gene: TRBV4-1; CDR3nt: TGCGCCAGCAGCCCCAGTATAAATTTTAACGGGGGCTACACCTTC; CDR3aa: CASSPSINFNGGYTF
len: 16; abundance: NA; j_gene: TRBJ2-1; d_gene: NA; v_gene: TRBV4-2; CDR3nt: TGTGCCAGCAGCCAAGATGGCTCCCGAACCTACAATGAGCAGTTCTTC; CDR3aa: CASSQDGSRTYNEQFF
len: 14; abundance: NA; j_gene: TRBJ1-1; d_gene: NA; v_gene: TRBV4-1; CDR3nt: TGCGCCAGCAGCCAAGGAGGGGGTTACACTGAAGCTTTCTTT; CDR3aa: CASSQGGGYTEAFF
len: 15; abundance: once; j_gene: TRBJ2-1; d_gene: NA; v_gene: TRBV5-1; CDR3nt: TGCGCCAGCAGCATTAGTACGACTCAATACAATGAGCAGTTCTTC; CDR3aa: CASSISTTQYNEQFF
len: 14; abundance: NA; j_gene: TRBJ2-3; d_gene: TRBD2; v_gene: TRBV11-3; CDR3nt: TGTGCCAGCAGCCGGGGGGGCAACACAGATACGCAGTATTTT; CDR3aa: CASSRGGNTDTQYF
len: 18; abundance: NA; j_gene: TRBJ2-5; d_gene: TRBD1; v_gene: TRBV19; CDR3nt: TGTGCCAGTAGTATTAGGTGGGAGGGGACAGGGGTACAAGAGACCCAGTACTTC; CDR3aa: CASSIRWEGTGVQETQYF
len: 18; abundance: NA; j_gene: TRBJ2-2; d_gene: NA; v_gene: TRBV7-9; CDR3nt: TGTGCCAGCAGCTTAAGGTGCATGGGGGCTAAGAACACCGGGGAGCTGTTTTTT; CDR3aa: CASSLRCMGAKNTGELFF
len: 14; abundance: few; j_gene: TRBJ1-5; d_gene: NA; v_gene: TRBV4-1; CDR3nt: TGCGCCAGCAGCCCGGTCCTTAGCAATCAGCCCCAGCATTTT; CDR3aa: CASSPVLSNQPQHF
len: 13; abundance: few; j_gene: TRBJ2-1; d_gene: NA; v_gene: TRBV5-1; CDR3nt: TGCGCCAGCAGCTTGGCCCTCGGGGATGAGCAGTTCTTC; CDR3aa: CASSLALGDEQFF
len: 16; abundance: NA; j_gene: TRBJ2-3; d_gene: NA; v_gene: TRBV7-9; CDR3nt: TGTGCCAGCAGCTCGGACACAGCTTGGGGCACAGATACGCAGTATTTT; CDR3aa: CASSSDTAWGTDTQYF
len: 16; abundance: NA; j_gene: TRBJ1-1; d_gene: TRBD1; v_gene: TRBV19; CDR3nt: TGTGCCAGTAGTATAGCCCGTCTGGACAGGCCCGCCGAAGCTTTCTTT; CDR3aa: CASSIARLDRPAEAFF
len: 16; abundance: NA; j_gene: TRBJ1-2; d_gene: TRBD1; v_gene: TRBV19; CDR3nt: TGTGCCAGTAAGGCCTCGGACAGGGGCGCTTTCTATGGCTACACCTTC; CDR3aa: CASKASDRGAFYGYTF